These 8 T cell receptor beta chains originate from one sample sequenced in a study of early T cells in non-severe SARS-CoV-2 infection (dated by TCRdb to about 2021). Receptor libraries were prepared by 5' RACE. The instrument given in TCRdb is NextSeq 500. Through fastp at Q25 and MiXCR, TCRdb rebuilt clones from the public reads, retaining in-frame beta chains. Under each unique CDR3 protein, matching rows form one entry showing the most common genes and DNA. The sample includes tens of thousands of distinct CDR3 sequences, with 5.6% observed a single time. The ten largest make up roughly 4.8% of the sample. Material: whole blood. These receptor sequences come from an adult who was a healthcare worker with PCR-confirmed SARS-CoV-2 infection or an uninfected control (not recorded which).

This clonotype was counted at least ten times. The CDR3, as DNA: TGCAGTGCTAGTAACGGGTGGGACGAGCAGTACTTC. This translates into CSASNGWDEQYF. This chain uses TRBV20-1 with TRBJ2-7; D uncertain. V dropped 3 bases and J dropped 5 bases, with 11 bases sitting between them. This CDR3 is 12 amino acids long. CDR1 DFQATT and CDR2 SNEGSKA come from the germline V gene (reference sequence).

This clonotype was recorded a few times. The chain employs TRBV20-1 and TRBJ2-7, with D uncertain. There are 13 residues in the CDR3. Trimming left V 4 bases short and J 5 bases short, with 15 bases between. The germline V gene encodes CDR1 DFQATT and CDR2 SNEGSKA (reference sequence). Here the CDR3 DNA reads TGCAGTGCTACCTTGGACGGATCTAACGAGCAGTACTTC. Translation: CSATLDGSNEQYF.

The V call is TRBV5-1, the J call TRBJ2-6; no clear D. V was trimmed by 2 bases and J by 9 bases, leaving 15 bases between them. There are 15 residues in the CDR3. Germline V gives CDR1 SGHRS, CDR2 YFSETQ. CDR3 DNA: TGCGCCAGCAGCTTCACAAGCCCTCCGGGCAACGTCCTGACTTTC. It encodes CASSFTSPPGNVLTF.

This clonotype has ten or more counts. J is TRBJ2-7 and V is TRBV4-1, with D perhaps matching TRBD1 (5 bases). The V and J ends lost 0 bases and 3 bases respectively, with 15 bases between them. The germline V gene has CDR1 MGHRA and CDR2 YSYEKL. The CDR3 extends over 16 amino acids. CDR3 sequence reads: CASSQDPQGDLYEQYF. DNA of the CDR3: TGCGCCAGCAGCCAAGATCCCCAGGGCGACCTCTACGAGCAGTACTTC.

This clonotype was counted many times. The V call is TRBV9, the J call TRBJ2-3; unclear D gene. V lost 0 bases to trimming and J lost 0 bases, with 11 bases between them. Germline loops: CDR1 SGDLS, CDR2 YYNGEE. This CDR3 comprises 16 residues. CDR3 amino acids: CASSVDSGRSTDTQYF. CDR3 in DNA: TGTGCCAGCAGCGTAGACTCAGGCAGAAGCACAGATACGCAGTATTTT.

This rearrangement joins TRBV16 to TRBJ1-5; D remains unclear. Germline CDR1 KGHSY, CDR2 FQNENV. The CDR3 is 12 residues long. The V gene lost 2 bases and the J gene lost 3 bases, with 2 bases spanning the gap. The CDR3 loop reads CASSQNNQPQHF. The CDR3 nucleotides read TGTGCCAGCAGCCAAAACAATCAGCCCCAGCATTTT.

This clonotype was seen ten or more times. The rearrangement links TRBV21-1 to TRBJ1-5. TRBV21-1 has pseudogene status. CDR3 length: 15 residues. The CDR3, as DNA: TGTGCCAGCAGCATGATAGTGTTAGGCAATCAGCCCCAGCATTTT. Translated, it gives CASSMIVLGNQPQHF.

The table lists this clonotype with many counts. DNA of the CDR3: TGTGCCAGCAGCTTACTCCAGGGCGGACAGCCCCAGCATTTT. This translates into CASSLLQGGQPQHF. The V call is TRBV7-2, the J call TRBJ1-5; D possibly corresponds to TRBD1 (5 bases). This CDR3 region has 14 residues. The V and J ends lost 2 bases and 7 bases respectively, with 12 bases between them. CDR1 and CDR2 (germline): SGHTA, FQGNSA.